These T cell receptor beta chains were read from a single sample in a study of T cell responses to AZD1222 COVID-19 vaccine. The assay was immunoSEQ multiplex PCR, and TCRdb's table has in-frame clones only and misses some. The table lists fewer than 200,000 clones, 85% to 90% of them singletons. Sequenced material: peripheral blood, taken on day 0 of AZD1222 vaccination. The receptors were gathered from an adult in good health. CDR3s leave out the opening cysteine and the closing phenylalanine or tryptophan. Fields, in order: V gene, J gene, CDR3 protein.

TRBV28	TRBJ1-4	ASSPPTGPRANEKLF
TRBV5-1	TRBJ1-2	ASSEGAGAGYT
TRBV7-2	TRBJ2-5	ASSLVGSKETQY
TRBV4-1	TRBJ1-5	ASSRLQVDQPQH
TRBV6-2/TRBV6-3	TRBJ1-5	ASSKDVGTGSNQPQH
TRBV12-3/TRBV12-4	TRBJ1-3	ASSQSGGNTIY
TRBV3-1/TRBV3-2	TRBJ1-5	ASSHLQVRNIYGNQPQH
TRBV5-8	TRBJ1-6	ASSLSGSPNSPLH
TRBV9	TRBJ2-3	ASSVGSGGTDTQY
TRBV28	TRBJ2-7	ASSPSTSRVTYEQY
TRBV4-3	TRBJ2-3	ASSPGQGPDTQY
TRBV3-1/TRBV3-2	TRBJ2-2	ASSRQRDAGELF
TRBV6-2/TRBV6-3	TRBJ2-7	ASSTPGGRPYEQY
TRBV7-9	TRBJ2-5	ASSLDLAGVWETQY
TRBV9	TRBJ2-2	ASSVGVTFTGELF
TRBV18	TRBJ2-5	ASSPPSFSTGTGVQETQY
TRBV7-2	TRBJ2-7	ASSLVWGTSTYEQY
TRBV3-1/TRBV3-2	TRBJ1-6	ASSLPGPISNSPLH
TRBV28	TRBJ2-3	ASSSGQRNTDTQY
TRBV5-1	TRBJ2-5	ASRRDQGRPTNQSQY
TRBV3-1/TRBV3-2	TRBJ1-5	ASSQGHNQPQH
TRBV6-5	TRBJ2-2	ASSYSSADTGELF
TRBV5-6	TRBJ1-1	ASSLWSNTEAF
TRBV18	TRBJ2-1	ASSPASGDYNEQF
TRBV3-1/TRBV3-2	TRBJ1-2	ASSQGESGYT
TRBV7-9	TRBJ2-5	ASSFNWQETQY
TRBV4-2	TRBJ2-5	ASSQTLDGPQETQY
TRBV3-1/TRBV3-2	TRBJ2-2	ASSLGHYLSTANTGELF
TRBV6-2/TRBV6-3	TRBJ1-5	ASSYSITTGDQPQH
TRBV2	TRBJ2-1	ASSGGGISYNEQF
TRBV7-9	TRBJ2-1	ASSLGAGEGEQF
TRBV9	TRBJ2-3	ASSSLGDRTDTQY
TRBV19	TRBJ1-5	ASSTPGGGRNQPQH
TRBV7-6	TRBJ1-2	ASSRGNGYT
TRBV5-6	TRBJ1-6	ASSLSGRAYNSPLH
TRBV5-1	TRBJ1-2	ASSLDPARGYMGYT
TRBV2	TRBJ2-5	ASSGQGKTQY
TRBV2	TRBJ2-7	ASTRAPPHEQY
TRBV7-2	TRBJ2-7	ASSRGTASYEQY
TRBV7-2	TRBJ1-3	ASSLRRGSGNTIY
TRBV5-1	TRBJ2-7	ASSLGGDSYEQY
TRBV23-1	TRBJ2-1	ASSHSTCSPTSLEGNEQF
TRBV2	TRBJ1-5	ASSPQGADNQPQH
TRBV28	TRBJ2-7	ASSTPGRGYEQY
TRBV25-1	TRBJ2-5	ASSPLGFQETQY
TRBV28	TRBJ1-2	ASSLVSGERAYGYT
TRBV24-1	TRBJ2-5	ATSDSRQGQETQY
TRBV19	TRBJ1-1	ASIARRDPEAF
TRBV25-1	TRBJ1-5	APPTRQINQPQH
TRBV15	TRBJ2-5	ATSRAYGGVETQY
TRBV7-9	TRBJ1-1	ASSPGTVLEAF
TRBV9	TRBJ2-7	ASSVVPSGGEQY
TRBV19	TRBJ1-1	ASSDRRWVTEAF
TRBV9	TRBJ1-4	ASSPSGSNEKLF
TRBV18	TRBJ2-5	ASSPRAGEETQY